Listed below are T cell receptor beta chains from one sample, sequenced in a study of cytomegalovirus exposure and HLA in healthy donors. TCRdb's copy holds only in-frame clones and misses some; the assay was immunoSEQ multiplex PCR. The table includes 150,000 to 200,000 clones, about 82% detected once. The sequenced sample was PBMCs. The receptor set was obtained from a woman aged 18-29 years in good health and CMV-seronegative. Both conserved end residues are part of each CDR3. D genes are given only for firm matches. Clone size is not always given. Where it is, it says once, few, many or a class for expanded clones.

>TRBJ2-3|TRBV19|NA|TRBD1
CASSTTGGEDTQYF
TGTGCCAGTAGTACCACAGGGGGAGAAGATACGCAGTATTTT
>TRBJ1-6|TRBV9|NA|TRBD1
CASSVTTGVMDSLLHF
TGTGCCAGCAGCGTGACGACAGGGGTAATGGATAGTCTCCTCCACTTT
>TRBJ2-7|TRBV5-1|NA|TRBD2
CASSLVTSGAAYEQYF
TGCGCCAGCAGCTTGGTGACTAGCGGGGCAGCCTACGAGCAGTACTTC
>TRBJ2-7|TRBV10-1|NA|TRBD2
CASSVRGLAGEQYF
TGCGCCAGCAGTGTAAGGGGACTAGCGGGAGAGCAGTACTTC
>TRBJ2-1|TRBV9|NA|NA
CASSVVSDISYNEQFF
TGTGCCAGCAGCGTAGTATCGGACATCTCCTACAATGAGCAGTTCTTC
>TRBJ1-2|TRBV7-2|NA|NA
CASSSIGGYNYGYTF
TGTGCCAGCAGCTCCATAGGAGGTTACAACTATGGCTACACCTTC
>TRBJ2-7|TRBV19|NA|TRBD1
CASSRDRGEPYF
TGTGCCAGTAGTAGGGACAGGGGCGAACCGTACTTC
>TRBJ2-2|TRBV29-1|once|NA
CSVEDNAGELFF
TGCAGCGTTGAAGATAATGCCGGGGAGCTGTTTTTT
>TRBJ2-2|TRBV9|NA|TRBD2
CASSANLRGGLSTGELFF
TGTGCCAGCAGCGCGAACCTGCGGGGGGGCCTTAGCACCGGGGAGCTGTTTTTT
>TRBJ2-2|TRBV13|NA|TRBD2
CASSLGSLAANTGELFF
TGTGCCAGCAGCTTAGGTTCTCTAGCGGCAAACACCGGGGAGCTGTTTTTT
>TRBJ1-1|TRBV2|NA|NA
CASSEGQPVAFF
TGTGCCAGCTCTGAGGGTCAACCGGTAGCTTTCTTT
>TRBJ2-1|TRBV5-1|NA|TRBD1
CASSLGQGSYNEQFF
TGCGCCAGCAGCCTCGGACAGGGCAGTTACAATGAGCAGTTCTTC
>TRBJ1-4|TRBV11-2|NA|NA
CASSPIGATTNEKLFF
TGTGCCAGCAGCCCTATTGGGGCAACAACTAATGAAAAACTGTTTTTT
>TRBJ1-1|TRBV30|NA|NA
CAWSHTGGDTEAFF
TGTGCCTGGAGCCATACGGGGGGGGACACTGAAGCTTTCTTT
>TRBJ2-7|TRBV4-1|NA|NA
CASSQEVSPYEQYF
TGCGCCAGCAGCCAAGAGGTTAGCCCCTACGAGCAGTACTTC
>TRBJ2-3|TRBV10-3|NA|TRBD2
CAINPLAGSTDTQYF
TGTGCCATCAATCCACTAGCGGGCTCTACAGATACGCAGTATTTT
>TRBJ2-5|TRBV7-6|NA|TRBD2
CASSSGLAGVAGETQYF
TGTGCCAGCAGCTCGGGACTAGCGGGAGTTGCGGGAGAGACCCAGTACTTC
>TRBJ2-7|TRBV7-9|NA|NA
CASTGGYTYEQYF
TGTGCCAGCACGGGGGGCTACACCTACGAGCAGTACTTC
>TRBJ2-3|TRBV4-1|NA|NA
CASSTQTQADTQYF
TGCGCCAGCAGCACCCAGACCCAGGCAGATACGCAGTATTTT
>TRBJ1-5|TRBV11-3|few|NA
CASSSTGLNQHF
TGTGCCAGCAGTTCCACAGGCCTCAACCAGCATTTT
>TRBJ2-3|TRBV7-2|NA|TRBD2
CASSNRAGGMLGTQYF
TGTGCCAGCAGCAACCGAGCGGGGGGGATGCTAGGTACGCAGTATTTT
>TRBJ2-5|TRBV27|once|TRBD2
CASSLGLAGGQETQYF
TGTGCCAGCAGTTTAGGGCTAGCGGGGGGACAAGAGACCCAGTACTTC
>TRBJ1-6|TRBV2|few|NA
CASSEGLQGLNSPLHF
TGTGCCAGCAGTGAAGGGCTCCAGGGCCTTAATTCACCCCTCCACTTT
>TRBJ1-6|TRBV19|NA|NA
CASSKSPGIPLHF
TGTGCCAGTAGTAAATCCCCGGGTATACCCCTCCACTTT
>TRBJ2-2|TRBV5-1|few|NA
CASREGTTNTGELFF
TGCGCCAGCAGGGAGGGGACGACGAACACCGGGGAGCTGTTTTTT
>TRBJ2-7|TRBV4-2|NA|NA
CASSQDRKQGYEQYF
TGTGCCAGCAGCCAAGATAGAAAACAGGGCTACGAGCAGTACTTC
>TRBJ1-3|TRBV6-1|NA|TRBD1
CASRPQGAGGNTIYF
TGTGCCAGCAGACCACAGGGGGCCGGTGGAAACACCATATATTTT
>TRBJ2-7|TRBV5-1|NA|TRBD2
CASCQLGTSGSLISEQYF
TGCGCCAGCTGCCAACTCGGGACTAGCGGGAGTTTGATATCCGAGCAGTACTTC
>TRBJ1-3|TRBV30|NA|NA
CAWSGLLSGNTIYF
TGTGCCTGGAGTGGACTGCTCTCTGGAAACACCATATATTTT
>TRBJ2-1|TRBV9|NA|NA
CASSRGERDEQFF
TGTGCCAGCAGCCGCGGGGAGAGAGATGAGCAGTTCTTC
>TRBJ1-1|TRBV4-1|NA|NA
CASSQDVADWGRGEAFF
TGCGCCAGCAGCCAAGATGTGGCAGATTGGGGAAGGGGTGAAGCTTTCTTT
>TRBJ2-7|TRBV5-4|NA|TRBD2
CASSPGERGYIKYEQYF
TGTGCCAGCAGCCCGGGGGAGCGGGGGTATATTAAGTACGAGCAGTACTTC
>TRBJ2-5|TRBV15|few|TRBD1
CATSIRGGRETQYF
TGTGCCACCAGCATCCGAGGGGGCCGAGAGACCCAGTACTTC